The 4 T cell receptor beta chains listed next were all sequenced from one sample in a study of human T cells and chemical hapten exposure. Time point specified: pre-sensitization, week 0. This sample's treatment: therapeutic diphenylcyclopropenone sensitization with weekly scalp DPC. Via MiXCR, TCRdb re-called the RACE reads, giving one row per CDR3 protein. The sample lists some 360,000 distinct CDR3 sequences, about 5.1% occurring once. The sequences come from whole blood, collected in connection with sensitization to the hapten diphenylcyclopropenone (DPC). The source is a woman between 50 and 59 years old with alopecia areata. Some clones in this sample may be carry-over from other donors' samples.

The rearrangement links TRBV24-1 to TRBJ2-3; D is tentatively TRBD1 or TRBD2 (5 bases each). The germline V gene has CDR1 KGHDR and CDR2 SFDVKD. The CDR3 has 16 amino acids. V lost 9 bases to trimming and J lost 0 bases, with 18 bases between them. DNA of the CDR3: TGTGCCACCGGGGGAGACAGTCACTCTAGCACAGATACGCAGTATTTT. Encoded protein: CATGGDSHSSTDTQYF.

This clonotype occurred a few times. This chain uses TRBV6-2 or TRBV6-3 with TRBJ2-1; 9 nucleotides match TRBD2. The CDR3 has 14 amino acids. Germline V gives CDR1 MNHEY, CDR2 SVGEGT. Trimming removed 4 bases from V and 2 bases from J; junction bases left unmatched: 0. The CDR3 DNA is TGTGCCAGCAGTTGGACTAGCGCCTACAATGAGCAGTTCTTC. It translates to CASSWTSAYNEQFF.

The chain is built from TRBV27 and TRBJ2-6; D is possibly TRBD2 (6 bases). From germline, CDR1 is MNHEY and CDR2 SMNVEV (reference sequence). Between the trimmed V and J ends, which lost 1 base and 4 bases, there was a span of 11 bases. The CDR3 contains 16 residues. The CDR3 spells CASSLYRGSGANVLTF. The CDR3 nucleotides are TGTGCCAGCAGTTTATACCGGGGGTCAGGGGCCAACGTCCTGACTTTC.

Ten or more counts support this clonotype. The CDR3 spells CASIIRLAAYNEQFF. Written as DNA, the CDR3 is TGTGCCAGCATTATCCGACTAGCGGCCTACAATGAGCAGTTCTTC. The gene calls are TRBV27 and TRBJ2-1, with 9 bases matching TRBD2. Germline V gene lookup returns CDR1 MNHEY and CDR2 SMNVEV (reference sequence). There are 15 residues in the CDR3. J gave up 2 bases and V 7 bases, and 6 bases lay outside the gene matches.